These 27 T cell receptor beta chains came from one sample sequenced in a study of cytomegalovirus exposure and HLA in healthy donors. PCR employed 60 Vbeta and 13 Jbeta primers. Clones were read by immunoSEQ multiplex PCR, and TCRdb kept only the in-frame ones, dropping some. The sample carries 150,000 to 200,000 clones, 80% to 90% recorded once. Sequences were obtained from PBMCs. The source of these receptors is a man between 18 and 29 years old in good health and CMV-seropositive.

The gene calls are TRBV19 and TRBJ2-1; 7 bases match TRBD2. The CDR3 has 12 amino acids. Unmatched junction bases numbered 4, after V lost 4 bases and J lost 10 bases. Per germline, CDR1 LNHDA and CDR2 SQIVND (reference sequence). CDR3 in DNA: TGTGCCAGTAGTACAGCGGGGCGGGAGCAGTTCTTC. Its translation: CASSTAGREQFF.

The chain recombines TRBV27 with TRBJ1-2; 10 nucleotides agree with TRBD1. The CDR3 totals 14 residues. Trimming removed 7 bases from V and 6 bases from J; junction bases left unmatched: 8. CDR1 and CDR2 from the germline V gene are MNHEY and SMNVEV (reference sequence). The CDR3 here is CASTLDRGVNGYTF. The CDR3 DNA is TGTGCCAGCACTTTGGACAGGGGGGTTAATGGCTACACCTTC.

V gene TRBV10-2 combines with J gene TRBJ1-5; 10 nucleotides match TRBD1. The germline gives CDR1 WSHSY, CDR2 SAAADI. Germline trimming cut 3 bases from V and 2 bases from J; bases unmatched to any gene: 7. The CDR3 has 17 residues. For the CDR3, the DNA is TGCGCCAGCAGTGAATTGGGACAGGGGAGAGGCAATCAGCCCCAGCATTTT. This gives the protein CASSELGQGRGNQPQHF.

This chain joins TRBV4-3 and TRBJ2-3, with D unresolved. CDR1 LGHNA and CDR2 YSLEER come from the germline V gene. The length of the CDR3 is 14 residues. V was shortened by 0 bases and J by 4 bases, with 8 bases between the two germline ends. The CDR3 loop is CASSQDHVADTQYF. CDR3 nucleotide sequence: TGCGCCAGCAGCCAAGATCACGTAGCAGATACGCAGTATTTT.

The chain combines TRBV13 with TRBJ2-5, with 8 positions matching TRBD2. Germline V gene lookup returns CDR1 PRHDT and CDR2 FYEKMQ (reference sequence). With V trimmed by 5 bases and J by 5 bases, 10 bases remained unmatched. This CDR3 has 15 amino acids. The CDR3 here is CASSAPRGGHETQYF. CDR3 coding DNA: TGTGCCAGCAGCGCACCCCGGGGGGGCCATGAGACCCAGTACTTC.

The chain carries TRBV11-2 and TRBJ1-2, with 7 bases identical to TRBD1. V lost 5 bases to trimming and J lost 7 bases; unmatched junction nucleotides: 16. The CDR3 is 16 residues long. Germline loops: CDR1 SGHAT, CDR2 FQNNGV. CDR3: CASSPRKGGARSGYTF. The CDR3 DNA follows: TGTGCCAGCAGCCCAAGGAAAGGGGGCGCACGATCTGGCTACACCTTC.

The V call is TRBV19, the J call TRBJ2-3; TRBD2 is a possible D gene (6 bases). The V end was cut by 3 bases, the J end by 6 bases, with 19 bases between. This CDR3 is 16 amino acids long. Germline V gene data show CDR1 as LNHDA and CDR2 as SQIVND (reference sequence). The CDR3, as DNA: TGTGCCAGTAGTATCTCCACTAGCCCGCCATGGGATACGCAGTATTTT. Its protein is CASSISTSPPWDTQYF.

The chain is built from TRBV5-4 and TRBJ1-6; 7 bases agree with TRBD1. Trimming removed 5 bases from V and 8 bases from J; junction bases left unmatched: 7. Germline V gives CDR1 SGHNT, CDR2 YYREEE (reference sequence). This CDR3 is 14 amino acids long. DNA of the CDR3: TGTGCCAGCAGGTCCGGGACAGATCATTCACCCCTCCACTTT. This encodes CASRSGTDHSPLHF.

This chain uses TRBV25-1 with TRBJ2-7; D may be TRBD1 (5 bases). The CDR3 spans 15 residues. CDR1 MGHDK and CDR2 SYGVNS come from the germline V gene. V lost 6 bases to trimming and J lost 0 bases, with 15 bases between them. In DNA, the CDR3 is TGTGCCAGCAGCCTCCAGGGATTTCACTCCTACGAGCAGTACTTC. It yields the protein CASSLQGFHSYEQYF.

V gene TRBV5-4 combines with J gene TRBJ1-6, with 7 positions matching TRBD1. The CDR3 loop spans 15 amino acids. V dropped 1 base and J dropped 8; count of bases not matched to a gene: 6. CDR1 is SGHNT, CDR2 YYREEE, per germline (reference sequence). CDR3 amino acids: CASSLFPTGDSPLHF. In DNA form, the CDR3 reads TGTGCCAGCAGCTTGTTTCCCACAGGGGATTCACCCCTCCACTTT.

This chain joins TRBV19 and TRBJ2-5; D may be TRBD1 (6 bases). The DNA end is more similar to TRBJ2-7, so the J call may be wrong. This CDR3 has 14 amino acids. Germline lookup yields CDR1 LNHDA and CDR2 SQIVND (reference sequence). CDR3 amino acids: CASRDRGGSYEQYF. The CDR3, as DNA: TGTGCCAGTAGGGACCGAGGGGGCTCCTACGAGCAGTACTTC.

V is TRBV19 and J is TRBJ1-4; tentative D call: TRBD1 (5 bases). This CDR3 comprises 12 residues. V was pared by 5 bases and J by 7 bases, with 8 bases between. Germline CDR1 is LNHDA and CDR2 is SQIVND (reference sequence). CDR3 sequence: CASSVGGEKLFF. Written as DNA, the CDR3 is TGTGCCAGTAGTGTCGGGGGTGAAAAACTGTTTTTT.

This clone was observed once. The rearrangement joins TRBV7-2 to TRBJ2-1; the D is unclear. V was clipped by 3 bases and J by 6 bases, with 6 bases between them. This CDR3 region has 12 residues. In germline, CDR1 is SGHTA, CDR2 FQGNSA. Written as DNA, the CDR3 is TGTGCCAGCAGCTTCGTCGGCAATGAGCAGTTCTTC. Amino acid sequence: CASSFVGNEQFF.

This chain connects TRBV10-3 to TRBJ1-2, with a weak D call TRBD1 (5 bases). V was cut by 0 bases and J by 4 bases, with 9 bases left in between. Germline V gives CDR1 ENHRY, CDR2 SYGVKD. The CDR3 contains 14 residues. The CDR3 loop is CAISESEGAYGYTF. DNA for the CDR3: TGTGCCATCAGTGAGTCAGAAGGGGCCTATGGCTACACCTTC.

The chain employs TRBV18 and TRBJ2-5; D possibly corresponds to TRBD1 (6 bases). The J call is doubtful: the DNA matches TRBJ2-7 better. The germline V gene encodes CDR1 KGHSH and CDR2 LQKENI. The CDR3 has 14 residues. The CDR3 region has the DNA TGTGCCAGCTCACCGCAGGGGAACTCCTACGAGCAGTACTTC. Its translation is CASSPQGNSYEQYF.

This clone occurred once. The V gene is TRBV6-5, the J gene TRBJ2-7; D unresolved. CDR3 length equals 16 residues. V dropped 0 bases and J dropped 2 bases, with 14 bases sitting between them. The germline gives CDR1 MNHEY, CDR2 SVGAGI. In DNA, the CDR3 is TGTGCCAGCAGTTACTCGTGGATGGCAGGCCCCTACGAGCAGTACTTC. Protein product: CASSYSWMAGPYEQYF.

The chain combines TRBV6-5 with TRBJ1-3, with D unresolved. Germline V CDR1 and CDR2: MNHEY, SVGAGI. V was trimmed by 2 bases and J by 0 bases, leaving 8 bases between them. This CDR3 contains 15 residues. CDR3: CASSYARGSGNTIYF. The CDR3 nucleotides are TGTGCCAGCAGTTACGCCCGGGGCTCTGGAAACACCATATATTTT.

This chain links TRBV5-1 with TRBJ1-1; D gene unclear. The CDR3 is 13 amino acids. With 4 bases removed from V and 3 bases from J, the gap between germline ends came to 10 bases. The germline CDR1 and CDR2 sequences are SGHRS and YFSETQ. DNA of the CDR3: TGCGCCAGCAGCGACACAAGTTACACTGAAGCTTTCTTT. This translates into CASSDTSYTEAFF.

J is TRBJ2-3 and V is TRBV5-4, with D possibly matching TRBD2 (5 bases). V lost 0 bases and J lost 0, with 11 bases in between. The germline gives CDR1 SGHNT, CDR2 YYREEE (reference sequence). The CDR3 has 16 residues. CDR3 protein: CASSLDPGSSTDTQYF. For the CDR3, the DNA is TGTGCCAGCAGCTTGGATCCGGGGAGTAGCACAGATACGCAGTATTTT. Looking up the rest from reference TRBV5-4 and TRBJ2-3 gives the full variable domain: ETGVTQSPTHLIKTRGQQVTLRCSSQSGHNTVSWYQQALGQGPQFIFQYYREEENGRGNFPPRFSGLQFPNYSSELNVNALELDDSALYLCASSLDPGSSTDTQYFGPGTRLTVL.

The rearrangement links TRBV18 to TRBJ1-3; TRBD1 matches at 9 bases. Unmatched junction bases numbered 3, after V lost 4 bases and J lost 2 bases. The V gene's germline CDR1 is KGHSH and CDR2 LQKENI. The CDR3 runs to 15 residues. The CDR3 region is CASSLDRGPGNTIYF. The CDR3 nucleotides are TGTGCCAGCTCACTGGACAGGGGCCCTGGAAACACCATATATTTT.

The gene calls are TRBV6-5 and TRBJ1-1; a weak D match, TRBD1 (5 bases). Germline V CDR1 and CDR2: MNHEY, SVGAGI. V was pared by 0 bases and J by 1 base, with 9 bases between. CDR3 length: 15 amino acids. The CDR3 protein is CASSYSTTANTEAFF. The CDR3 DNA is TGTGCCAGCAGTTACTCAACGACAGCGAACACTGAAGCTTTCTTT.

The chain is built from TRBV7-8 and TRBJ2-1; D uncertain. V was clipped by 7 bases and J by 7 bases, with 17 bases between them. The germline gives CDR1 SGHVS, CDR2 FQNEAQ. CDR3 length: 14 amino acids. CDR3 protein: CASTDRWAKNEQFF. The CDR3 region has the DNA TGTGCCAGCACAGACCGGTGGGCGAAAAATGAGCAGTTCTTC.

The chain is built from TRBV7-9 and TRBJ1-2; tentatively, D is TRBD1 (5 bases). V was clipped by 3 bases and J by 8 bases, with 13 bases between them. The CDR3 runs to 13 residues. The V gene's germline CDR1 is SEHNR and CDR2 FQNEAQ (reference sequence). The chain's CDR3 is CASSFGTLVGYTF. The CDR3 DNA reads TGTGCCAGCAGCTTCGGGACTCTCGTCGGCTACACCTTC.

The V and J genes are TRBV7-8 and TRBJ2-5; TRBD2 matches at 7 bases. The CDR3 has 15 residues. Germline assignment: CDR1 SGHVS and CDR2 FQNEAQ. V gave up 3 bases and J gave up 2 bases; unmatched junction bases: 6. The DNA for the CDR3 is TGTGCCAGCAGCTTCGGGGGACTACTTCAAGAGACCCAGTACTTC. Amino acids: CASSFGGLLQETQYF.

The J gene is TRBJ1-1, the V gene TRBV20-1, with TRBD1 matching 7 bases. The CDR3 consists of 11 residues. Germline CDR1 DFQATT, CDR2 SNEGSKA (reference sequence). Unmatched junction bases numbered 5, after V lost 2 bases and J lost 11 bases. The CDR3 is CSARQGVNAFF. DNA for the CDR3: TGCAGTGCTAGACAGGGGGTGAATGCTTTCTTT.

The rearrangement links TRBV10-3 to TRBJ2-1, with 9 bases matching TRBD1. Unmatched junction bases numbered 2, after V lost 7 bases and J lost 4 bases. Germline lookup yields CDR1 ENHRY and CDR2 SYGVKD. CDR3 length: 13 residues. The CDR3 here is CAIKDRGYNEQFF. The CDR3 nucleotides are TGTGCCATCAAAGACAGGGGGTACAATGAGCAGTTCTTC.

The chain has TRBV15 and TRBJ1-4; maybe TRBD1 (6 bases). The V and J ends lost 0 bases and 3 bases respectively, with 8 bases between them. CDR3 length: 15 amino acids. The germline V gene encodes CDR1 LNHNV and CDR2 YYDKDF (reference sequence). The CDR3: CATSRDPGANEKLFF. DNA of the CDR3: TGTGCCACCAGCAGAGATCCAGGGGCTAATGAAAAACTGTTTTTT.